Following are 25 T cell receptor beta chains from one sample sequenced in a study of blood T cell repertoires in COVID-19. Repertoires were generated with immunoSEQ multiplex PCR, while TCRdb's copy carries only in-frame clones and drops some. Altogether some 150,000 clones are present, around 87% being singletons, with the ten largest covering about 2.5%. Sequencing input: peripheral blood. All receptors derive from a man aged 45-65 years with active COVID-19.

The V gene is TRBV6-5, the J gene TRBJ2-7, with 7 bases aligning to TRBD2. The CDR3 is 14 amino acids. The V segment lost 6 bases and the J segment 5 bases; nucleotides outside the gene matches: 10. Germline-derived CDR1 and CDR2 are MNHEY and SVGAGI. CDR3 residues: CASRGYRGGHEQYF. Written as DNA, the CDR3 is TGTGCCAGCAGAGGATATAGGGGAGGGCACGAGCAGTACTTC.

The chain couples TRBV6-5 to TRBJ2-1, with unresolved D. The CDR3 loop spans 15 amino acids. Germline V gene sequence: CDR1 MNHEY, CDR2 SVGAGI. Trimming stripped 6 bases from V and 4 bases from J, with 16 bases between. CDR3 sequence (DNA): TGTGCCAGCAGCGCCTCGGTGAGGATATACAATGAGCAGTTCTTC. Encoded protein: CASSASVRIYNEQFF.

As DNA, the CDR3 is TGTGCCAGCAGCCAAAGGGACAGGGGGTCGTACGAGCAGTACTTC. Translation gives CASSQRDRGSYEQYF. This chain uses TRBV4-2 with TRBJ2-7, with 11 bases identical to TRBD1. The CDR3 spans 15 residues. The germline V gene has CDR1 LGHNA and CDR2 YNFKEQ. V was clipped by 2 bases and J by 4 bases; unmatched bases: 4.

CDR3 amino acids: CASSQDIASGGDTQYF. For the CDR3, the DNA is TGTGCCAGCAGCCAAGATATTGCTAGCGGGGGCGATACGCAGTATTTT. The V call is TRBV4-2, the J call TRBJ2-3; 10 nucleotides agree with TRBD2. Germline assignment: CDR1 LGHNA and CDR2 YNFKEQ. V dropped 0 bases and J dropped 6; count of bases not matched to a gene: 6. CDR3 length equals 16 residues.

This sequence joins TRBV27 and TRBJ1-6, with D unclear. Per germline, CDR1 MNHEY and CDR2 SMNVEV (reference sequence). The CDR3 contains 15 residues. Trimming took off 7 bases at V and 0 bases at J, with 10 bases between the two ends. The CDR3: CASTQQSSYNSPLHF. For the CDR3, the DNA is TGTGCCAGCACCCAACAGAGCTCCTATAATTCACCCCTCCACTTT.

This rearrangement joins TRBV6-5 to TRBJ2-3; D perhaps matches TRBD2 (5 bases). The CDR3 length is 11 residues. V lost 7 bases, J lost 6 bases, and 8 bases lay in between. Germline V lookup: CDR1 MNHEY, CDR2 SVGAGI. Here the CDR3 reads CASTLGDTQYF. The DNA of the CDR3 is TGTGCCAGCACACTAGGGGATACGCAGTATTTT.

The chain links TRBV4-2 to TRBJ2-2; 10 bases match TRBD2. After removal of 0 bases from V and 5 bases from J, the junction contained 9 bases not matched to a gene. CDR3 length: 18 amino acids. The germline CDR1 and CDR2 sequences are LGHNA and YNFKEQ. The CDR3 coding sequence is TGTGCCAGCAGCCAAGATCCAGCGGGGGGGCTAGGTACCGGGGAGCTGTTTTTT. Protein product: CASSQDPAGGLGTGELFF.

The chain recombines TRBV29-1 with TRBJ1-4, with D perhaps TRBD1 (5 bases). Per the germline V gene, CDR1 is SQVTM and CDR2 is ANQGSEA. CDR3 size: 12 residues. V lost 7 bases and J 7 bases, leaving 13 bases between the germline ends. CDR3 in amino acids: CSAGHSREKLFF. DNA of the CDR3: TGCAGCGCTGGACACTCCCGTGAAAAACTGTTTTTT.

This clone showed up just a few times. The chain is built from TRBV11-2 and TRBJ2-1; the D gene is possibly TRBD2 (7 bases). Trimming left V 5 bases short and J 4 bases short, with 18 bases between. Germline CDR1 reads SGHAT; CDR2 reads FQNNGV. This CDR3 contains 16 residues. For the CDR3, the DNA is TGTGCCAGCAGCGCCCTAATGGGGGGGCGTTACAATGAGCAGTTCTTC. Protein: CASSALMGGRYNEQFF.

The chain is built from TRBV19 and TRBJ1-1, with D perhaps matching TRBD1 (6 bases). Germline CDR1 and CDR2: LNHDA and SQIVND (reference sequence). CDR3 length: 16 amino acids. Trimming removed 6 bases from V and 0 bases from J, with 17 bases in between. CDR3 residues: CASSPWGTLMNTEAFF. The CDR3 DNA follows: TGTGCCAGTAGCCCGTGGGGGACACTCATGAACACTGAAGCTTTCTTT.

J is TRBJ1-2 and V is TRBV5-4; 7 bases match TRBD1. The CDR3 has 15 residues. Germline V CDR1 and CDR2: SGHNT, YYREEE (reference sequence). V lost 0 bases, J lost 5 bases, and 7 bases stayed unmatched. The CDR3 nucleotides read TGTGCCAGCAGCTTGGATGCAGGGGGTAGTTATGGCTACACCTTC. It specifies CASSLDAGGSYGYTF.

The V and J genes are TRBV9 and TRBJ2-7, with 12 bases matching TRBD2. The CDR3 runs 16 residues. V trimming: 3 bases; J trimming: 5 bases; junction bases outside the gene matches: 9. Germline CDR1 is SGDLS and CDR2 is YYNGEE. The CDR3 DNA is TGTGCCAGCAGCGGCGCTAGCGGGGGGGCCTTCGACGAGCAGTACTTC. It encodes CASSGASGGAFDEQYF.

The chain combines TRBV19 with TRBJ2-1; TRBD1 aligns across 7 bases. Losses at the gene ends were 4 bases for V and 0 bases for J; bases not matched to a gene: 6. The CDR3 has 16 residues. The germline gives CDR1 LNHDA, CDR2 SQIVND (reference sequence). The CDR3 DNA is TGTGCCAGTAGTACCCACTGGGACAGCTCCTACAATGAGCAGTTCTTC. Translation gives CASSTHWDSSYNEQFF.

This chain uses TRBV2 with TRBJ1-4, with a possible D match to TRBD1 (5 bases). The V end lost 5 bases, the J end lost 7 bases, and 14 bases lay between the germline ends. The CDR3 sequence is 14 residues long. From germline, CDR1 is SNHLY and CDR2 FYNNEI. CDR3 bases: TGTGCCAGCAGTCGCTGGGGCAGTCGTGAAAAACTGTTTTTT. Translated, it gives CASSRWGSREKLFF.

The count of this clone is one. This chain connects TRBV5-8 to TRBJ2-3; 15 nucleotides match TRBD2. CDR1 is SGHTS and CDR2 is YDEGEE in the germline V gene. CDR3 length: 17 amino acids. V gave up 4 bases and J gave up 6 bases; unmatched junction bases: 9. The CDR3 is CASSVGTSGGSGDTQYF. For the CDR3, the DNA is TGTGCCAGCAGCGTCGGGACTAGCGGGGGGAGCGGGGATACGCAGTATTTT.

The chain combines TRBV11-2 with TRBJ2-1; perhaps TRBD1 as D (5 bases). Germline CDR1 reads SGHAT; CDR2 reads FQNNGV. Trimming shortened V by 2 bases and J by 8 bases, and 13 bases separated the two germline ends. This CDR3 is 14 amino acids long. CDR3 in DNA: TGTGCCAGCAGCTTAACAGGACCGACCCATGAGCAGTTCTTC. This codes for CASSLTGPTHEQFF.

The genes are TRBV20-1 and TRBJ2-1; 12 bases are shared with TRBD2. Trimming at V came to 3 bases and at J to 1 base, leaving 10 bases not matched to a gene. The CDR3 extends over 18 amino acids. Per germline, CDR1 DFQATT and CDR2 SNEGSKA (reference sequence). Here the CDR3 reads CSASSSGGAFGSYNEQFF. In nucleotides, the CDR3 is TGCAGTGCTAGTTCTAGCGGGGGGGCCTTTGGGTCCTACAATGAGCAGTTCTTC.

The genes are TRBV19 and TRBJ1-5; D remains unclear. With 3 bases removed from V and 2 bases from J, the gap between germline ends came to 11 bases. Germline CDR1 reads LNHDA; CDR2 reads SQIVND (reference sequence). This CDR3 is 15 amino acids long. The CDR3 here is CASSMRSLGNQPQHF. For the CDR3, the DNA is TGTGCCAGTAGTATGAGGAGCTTGGGCAATCAGCCCCAGCATTTT.

This chain uses TRBV5-1 with TRBJ2-1, with 12 nucleotides matching TRBD2. CDR1 and CDR2 (germline): SGHRS, YFSETQ. V gave up 0 bases and J gave up 7 bases; unmatched junction bases: 2. The length of the CDR3 is 15 residues. The CDR3 nucleotides read TGCGCCAGCAGCTTGGGGACTAGCGGGATAAATGAGCAGTTCTTC. Protein sequence: CASSLGTSGINEQFF.

This clone was recorded a few times. This same CDR3 is encoded by further DNA sequences in the sample. The rearrangement uses TRBV7-2 and TRBJ2-1; tentative D call: TRBD2 (6 bases). This CDR3 contains 11 residues. Per the germline V gene, CDR1 is SGHTA and CDR2 is FQGNSA. The ends were cut back, 3 bases at V and 9 bases at J, with 6 bases in the middle. The CDR3 sequence is CASSLGGEQFF. The CDR3 region has the DNA TGTGCCAGCAGCTTGGGGGGTGAGCAGTTCTTC.

The CDR3 nucleotides read TGCAGCGTTGAAAGGACAGGGGTAGAAGATACGCAGTATTTT. This codes for CSVERTGVEDTQYF. The chain employs TRBV29-1 and TRBJ2-3; 9 bases match TRBD1. CDR1 is SQVTM and CDR2 is ANQGSEA in the germline V gene. The V and J ends lost 2 bases and 5 bases, in that order; junction bases with no gene match: 5. The CDR3 length is 14 residues.

In its sample, this clone was seen a few times. The chain recombines TRBV6-6 with TRBJ1-2; TRBD1 agrees at 9 bases. The germline CDR1 and CDR2 sequences are MNHNY and SVGAGI (reference sequence). V trimming: 6 bases; J trimming: 2 bases; junction bases outside the gene matches: 4. The CDR3 covers 14 residues. The CDR3 DNA sequence: TGTGCCAGCAGGATTGGGACAGGGAACTATGGCTACACCTTC. This gives the protein CASRIGTGNYGYTF.

The genes are TRBV9 and TRBJ2-7; possible D gene TRBD2, 6 bases. Germline CDR1 SGDLS, CDR2 YYNGEE. This CDR3 is built from 15 residues. V was clipped by 3 bases and J by 2 bases, with 15 bases between them. Here the CDR3 DNA reads TGTGCCAGCAGCGCCACGGGGGTTCGCACCTACGAGCAGTACTTC. Translating it yields CASSATGVRTYEQYF.

In its sample, this clone was seen once. This chain joins TRBV7-2 and TRBJ1-5; D is possibly TRBD1 (6 bases). V lost 5 bases and J 2 bases, leaving 7 bases between the germline ends. The CDR3 spans 13 residues. Germline CDR1 is SGHTA and CDR2 is FQGNSA. CDR3 coding DNA: TGTGCCAGCAGCCCAGGGGGCAATCAGCCCCAGCATTTT. Its translation: CASSPGGNQPQHF.

This clone was found once. The chain links TRBV14 to TRBJ2-7, with D possibly being TRBD2 (6 bases). CDR1 and CDR2 (germline): SGHDN, FVKESK. The V end was cut by 1 base, the J end by 8 bases, with 12 bases between. This CDR3 is 13 amino acids long. CDR3 sequence reads: CASSQVRESKQYF. DNA of the CDR3: TGTGCCAGCAGCCAAGTCCGGGAGAGCAAGCAGTACTTC.